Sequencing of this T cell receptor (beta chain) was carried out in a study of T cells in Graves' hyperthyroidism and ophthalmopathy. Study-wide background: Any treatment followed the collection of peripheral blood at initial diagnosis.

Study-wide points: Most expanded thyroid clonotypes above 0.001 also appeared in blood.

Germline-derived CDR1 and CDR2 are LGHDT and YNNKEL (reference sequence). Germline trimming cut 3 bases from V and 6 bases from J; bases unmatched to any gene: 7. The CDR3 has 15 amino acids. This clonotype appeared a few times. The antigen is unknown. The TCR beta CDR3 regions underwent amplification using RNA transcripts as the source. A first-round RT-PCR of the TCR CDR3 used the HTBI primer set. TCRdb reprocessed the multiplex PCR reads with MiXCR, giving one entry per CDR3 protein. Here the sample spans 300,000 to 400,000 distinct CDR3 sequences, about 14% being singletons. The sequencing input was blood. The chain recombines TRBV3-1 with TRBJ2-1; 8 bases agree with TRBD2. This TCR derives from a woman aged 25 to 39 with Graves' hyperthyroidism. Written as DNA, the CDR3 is TGTGCCAGCAGCCAGGACGGGAGGGTCGGCAATGAGCAGTTCTTC. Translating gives CASSQDGRVGNEQFF.